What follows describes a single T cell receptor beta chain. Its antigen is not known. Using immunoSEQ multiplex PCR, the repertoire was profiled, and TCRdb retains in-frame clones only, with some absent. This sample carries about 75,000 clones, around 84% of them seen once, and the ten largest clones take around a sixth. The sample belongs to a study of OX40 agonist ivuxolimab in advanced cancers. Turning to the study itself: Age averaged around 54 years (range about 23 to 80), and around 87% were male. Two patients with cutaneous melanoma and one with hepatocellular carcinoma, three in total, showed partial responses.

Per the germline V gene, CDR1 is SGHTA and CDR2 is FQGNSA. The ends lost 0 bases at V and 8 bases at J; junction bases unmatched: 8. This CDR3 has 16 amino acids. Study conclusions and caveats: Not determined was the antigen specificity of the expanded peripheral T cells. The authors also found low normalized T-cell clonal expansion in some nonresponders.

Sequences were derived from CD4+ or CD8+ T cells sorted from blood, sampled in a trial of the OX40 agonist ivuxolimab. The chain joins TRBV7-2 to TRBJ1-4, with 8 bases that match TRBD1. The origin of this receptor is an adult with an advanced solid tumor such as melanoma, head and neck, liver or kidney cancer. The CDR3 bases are TGTGCCAGCAGCTTAGCCCCGGGACAGGTTCGGGAAAAACTGTTTTTT. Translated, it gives CASSLAPGQVREKLFF.